The 18 T cell receptor beta chains below were found in one sample sequenced in a study of blood T cell repertoires in COVID-19. Repertoires were generated with immunoSEQ multiplex PCR, while TCRdb's copy carries only in-frame clones and drops some. The sample shows some 250,000 clones, approximately 86% of them seen only once. Specimen: peripheral blood. These receptor sequences come from a woman in her 30s who had recovered from COVID-19.

The CDR3 here is CASSLFRQGAGNTIYF. CDR3 coding DNA: TGCGCCAGCAGCTTGTTCCGACAGGGCGCTGGAAACACCATATATTTT. V gene TRBV5-1 combines with J gene TRBJ1-3, with 7 bases fitting TRBD1. Germline trimming cut 1 base from V and 2 bases from J; bases unmatched to any gene: 6. The germline CDR1 and CDR2 sequences are SGHRS and YFSETQ. The CDR3 covers 16 residues. Drawing the rest from reference TRBV5-1 and TRBJ1-3, the complete variable domain is KAGVTQTPRYLIKTRGQQVTLSCSPISGHRSVSWYQQTPGQGLQFLFEYFSETQRNKGNFPGRFSGRQFSNSRSEMNVSTLELGDSALYLCASSLFRQGAGNTIYFGEGSWLTVV.

V usage is TRBV4-3 and J usage is TRBJ1-1, with 7 nucleotides matching TRBD1. The germline V gene has CDR1 LGHNA and CDR2 YSLEER. The CDR3 is 15 amino acids. J gave up 7 bases and V 3 bases, and 11 bases lay outside the gene matches. The DNA of the CDR3 is TGCGCCAGCAGCCAGCAACCCACAGGGGACGGTGAAGCTTTCTTT. It yields the protein CASSQQPTGDGEAFF.

The rearrangement links TRBV7-6 to TRBJ2-1; possibly TRBD2 for D (5 bases). The V end was cut by 5 bases, the J end by 4 bases, with 18 bases between. CDR3 size: 16 residues. Germline V gene lookup returns CDR1 SGHVS and CDR2 FNYEAQ. The CDR3 loop is CASSPDIPRGYNEQFF. The CDR3 nucleotides read TGTGCCAGCAGCCCAGACATCCCAAGAGGGTACAATGAGCAGTTCTTC. The variable domain in full, with the rest retrieved from reference TRBV7-6 and TRBJ2-1, is GAGVSQSPRYKVTKRGQDVALRCDPISGHVSLYWYRQALGQGPEFLTYFNYEAQQDKSGLPNDRFSAERPEGSISTLTIQRTEQRDSAMYRCASSPDIPRGYNEQFFGPGTRLTVL.

The chain is built from TRBV5-8 and TRBJ2-3; 9 bases line up with TRBD2. The CDR3 contains 16 residues. V gave up 4 bases and J gave up 2 bases; unmatched junction bases: 8. CDR1 SGHTS and CDR2 YDEGEE come from the germline V gene. CDR3 DNA: TGTGCCAGCAGCCCTAGACTAGCGGCTCTCACAGATACGCAGTATTTT. Translating gives CASSPRLAALTDTQYF. The full variable domain, its missing parts supplied by reference TRBV5-8 and TRBJ2-3, is EAGVTQSPTHLIKTRGQQATLRCSPISGHTSVYWYQQALGLGLQFLLWYDEGEERNRGNFPPRFSGRQFPNYSSELNVNALELEDSALYLCASSPRLAALTDTQYFGPGTRLTVL.

V usage is TRBV19 and J usage is TRBJ2-7; weak D call: TRBD1 (6 bases). With 5 bases removed from V and 2 bases from J, the gap between germline ends came to 13 bases. The germline V gene encodes CDR1 LNHDA and CDR2 SQIVND (reference sequence). There are 14 residues in the CDR3. The CDR3 here is CASSWETGPYEQYF. The CDR3, as DNA: TGTGCCAGTAGTTGGGAGACAGGACCCTACGAGCAGTACTTC.

The chain couples TRBV11-1 to TRBJ1-1, with 7 bases matching TRBD1. Trimming took 4 bases from V and 3 from J; bases not matched to a gene: 2. The CDR3 has 13 amino acids. The germline V gene has CDR1 SGHAT and CDR2 FQDESV (reference sequence). The CDR3 DNA reads TGTGCCAGCAGCTCCGACAGGGACACTGAAGCTTTCTTT. It is translated as CASSSDRDTEAFF.

The V call is TRBV7-2, the J call TRBJ2-7; 10 bases are a match to TRBD2. The V and J ends lost 4 bases and 0 bases, in that order; junction bases with no gene match: 3. CDR1 and CDR2 from the germline V gene are SGHTA and FQGNSA. The CDR3 totals 15 residues. The CDR3 sequence is CASSWPSGGSYEQYF. CDR3 coding DNA: TGTGCCAGCAGCTGGCCTAGCGGGGGCTCCTACGAGCAGTACTTC. The full variable domain, completed using reference TRBV7-2 and TRBJ2-7, is GAGVSQSPSNKVTEKGKDVELRCDPISGHTALYWYRQSLGQGLEFLIYFQGNSAPDKSGLPSDRFSAERTGGSVSTLTIQRTQQEDSAVYLCASSWPSGGSYEQYFGPGTRLTVT.

With respect to this clone: Other DNA sequences of this sample code for an identical CDR3. The chain has TRBV7-2 and TRBJ2-3; D possibly corresponds to TRBD2 (6 bases). Trimming took off 3 bases at V and 2 bases at J, with 12 bases between the two ends. The germline V gene has CDR1 SGHTA and CDR2 FQGNSA. CDR3 size: 15 residues. The CDR3: CASSLEGVDTDTQYF. In DNA form, the CDR3 reads TGTGCCAGCAGCTTGGAGGGAGTGGACACAGATACGCAGTATTTT.

The CDR3 sequence: CATSRDPEGYEQYF. Here the CDR3 DNA reads TGTGCCACCAGCAGAGATCCGGAGGGTTACGAGCAGTACTTC. This chain joins TRBV15 and TRBJ2-7; maybe TRBD2 (6 bases). The germline V gene has CDR1 LNHNV and CDR2 YYDKDF (reference sequence). This CDR3 spans 14 amino acids. V lost 0 bases to trimming and J lost 4 bases, with 10 bases between them.

The chain uses TRBV5-1 and TRBJ2-1; unclear D gene. Germline assignment: CDR1 SGHRS and CDR2 YFSETQ. This CDR3 contains 14 residues. V dropped 0 bases and J dropped 3 bases, with 7 bases sitting between them. CDR3 amino acids: CASSLVPSYNEQFF. The DNA for the CDR3 is TGCGCCAGCAGCTTGGTCCCTAGCTACAATGAGCAGTTCTTC.

CDR3 sequence reads: CASSLGGAGVNEQYF. The CDR3 region has the DNA TGTGCCAGCAGCTTAGGCGGAGCAGGGGTCAACGAGCAGTACTTC. The chain carries TRBV13 and TRBJ2-7; TRBD1 might be the D (6 bases). This CDR3 region has 15 residues. The ends were cut back, 0 bases at V and 5 bases at J, with 14 bases in the middle. The germline V gene has CDR1 PRHDT and CDR2 FYEKMQ (reference sequence).

In DNA form, the CDR3 reads TGTGCCAGCAGCCTACTAGCGGGGGTTGGAGATACGCAGTATTTT. Encoded protein: CASSLLAGVGDTQYF. The rearrangement joins TRBV7-2 to TRBJ2-3; 11 bases align to TRBD2. Germline lookup yields CDR1 SGHTA and CDR2 FQGNSA. With V trimmed by 5 bases and J by 5 bases, 6 bases remained unmatched. This CDR3 spans 15 amino acids.

The genes are TRBV5-1 and TRBJ2-3; 7 bases fit TRBD2. The trim removed 0 bases at V and 0 bases at J, leaving 1 base unmatched. This CDR3 spans 15 amino acids. Germline V gene data show CDR1 as SGHRS and CDR2 as YFSETQ. CDR3 DNA: TGCGCCAGCAGCTTGGTGGGGGGGAGCACAGATACGCAGTATTTT. Encoded protein: CASSLVGGSTDTQYF.

The CDR3 region has the DNA TGTGCCAGCAGTGGGACAGGGGTAGGGCAGTACTTC. Translation gives CASSGTGVGQYF. The chain couples TRBV25-1 to TRBJ2-7; 9 bases agree with TRBD1. The germline V gene encodes CDR1 MGHDK and CDR2 SYGVNS. The V gene end was trimmed by 4 bases and the J gene end by 9 bases; junction bases not matched to a gene: 4. This CDR3 is built from 12 residues.

The J gene is TRBJ2-2, the V gene TRBV12-5; 8 nucleotides line up with TRBD2. The CDR3 runs 15 residues. Germline values: CDR1 LGHNT, CDR2 FRNRAP. V shed 6 bases, J shed 6 bases, and the junction held 9 bases outside the gene matches. The CDR3 coding sequence is TGTGCTAGTGGCCCGGGACTAGAATTTCCCGGGGAGCTGTTTTTT. It yields the protein CASGPGLEFPGELFF.

The genes are TRBV9 and TRBJ2-7; TRBD1 aligns across 7 bases. The J segment lost 2 bases and the V segment lost 2 bases, leaving 4 bases of the junction unmatched. Germline V gives CDR1 SGDLS, CDR2 YYNGEE. The CDR3 is made up of 14 amino acids. CDR3: CASSVTGTAYEQYF. CDR3 DNA sequence: TGTGCCAGCAGCGTGACAGGGACGGCCTACGAGCAGTACTTC. Using reference TRBV9 and TRBJ2-7 for the parts outside the CDR3, the full variable domain is DSGVTQTPKHLITATGQRVTLRCSPRSGDLSVYWYQQSLDQGLQFLIQYYNGEERAKGNILERFSAQQFPDLHSELNLSSLELGDSALYFCASSVTGTAYEQYFGPGTRLTVT.

The chain has TRBV5-6 and TRBJ2-7; 7 nucleotides align to TRBD1. The CDR3 spans 13 residues. The V segment lost 5 bases and the J segment 3 bases; nucleotides outside the gene matches: 5. Germline CDR1 reads SGHDT; CDR2 reads YYEEEE. The CDR3 nucleotides read TGTGCCAGCAGTCGACAGGGCAGCTACGAGCAGTACTTC. Its translation is CASSRQGSYEQYF.

This chain uses TRBV4-2 with TRBJ2-6; D call uncertain. The CDR3 spans 16 residues. Germline CDR1 is LGHNA and CDR2 is YNFKEQ. The ends were cut back, 1 base at V and 0 bases at J, with 7 bases in the middle. The CDR3 reads CASSQAGNSGANVLTF. CDR3 bases: TGTGCCAGCAGCCAAGCGGGTAACTCTGGGGCCAACGTCCTGACTTTC.